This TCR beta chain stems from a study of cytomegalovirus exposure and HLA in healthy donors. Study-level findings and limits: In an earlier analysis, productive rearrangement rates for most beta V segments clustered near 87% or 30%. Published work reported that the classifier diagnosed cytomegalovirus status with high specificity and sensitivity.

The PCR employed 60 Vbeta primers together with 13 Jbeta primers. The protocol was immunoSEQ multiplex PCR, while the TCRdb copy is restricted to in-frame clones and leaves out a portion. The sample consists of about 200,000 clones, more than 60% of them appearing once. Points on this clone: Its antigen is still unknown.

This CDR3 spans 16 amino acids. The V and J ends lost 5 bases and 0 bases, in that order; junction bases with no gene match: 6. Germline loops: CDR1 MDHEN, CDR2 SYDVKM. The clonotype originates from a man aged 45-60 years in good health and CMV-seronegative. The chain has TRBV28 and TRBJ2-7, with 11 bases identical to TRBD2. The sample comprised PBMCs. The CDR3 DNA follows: TGTGCCAGCAGTCTGATAGGACTAGCGGGCTCCTACGAGCAGTACTTC. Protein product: CASSLIGLAGSYEQYF.